Listed here is a single T cell receptor beta chain. This clone may be a read error of a much larger clone one base away. This sample stems from a study of early T cells in non-severe SARS-CoV-2 infection. The TCR library protocol was used to attach unique molecular identifiers. These identifiers were attached to individual cDNA molecules. In TCRdb, the 5' RACE reads were re-called with MiXCR into one record per CDR3 protein. Of more than 70,000 distinct CDR3 sequences listed, approximately 13% were seen once; the top ten hold around 7%. Sequencing was performed on whole blood. This TCR was recovered from an adult who was a healthcare worker with PCR-confirmed SARS-CoV-2 infection or an uninfected control (not recorded which).

CDR3 DNA: TGCGCCAGCAGCTTGGCCGGTGAAGAGATCCAGTACTTC. Protein sequence: CASSLAGEEIQYF. This rearrangement joins TRBV5-1 to TRBJ2-5; no reliable D call. CDR3 length: 13 amino acids. Germline V gives CDR1 SGHRS, CDR2 YFSETQ. The full variable domain, in which reference TRBV5-1 and TRBJ2-5 provide the parts outside the CDR3, is KAGVTQTPRYLIKTRGQQVTLSCSPISGHRSVSWYQQTPGQGLQFLFEYFSETQRNKGNFPGRFSGRQFSNSRSEMNVSTLELGDSALYLCASSLAGEEIQYFGPGTRLLVL.